The rows below give T cell receptor beta chains drawn from one sample of a study of T cells in Graves' hyperthyroidism and ophthalmopathy. TCRdb redid the calling of the multiplex PCR reads with MiXCR, one entry per CDR3 protein. The table has some 760,000 distinct CDR3 sequences, less than 15% seen once; the top ten hold 9.5% to 13%. Source material: blood. The source is a woman aged 18-29 years with Graves' hyperthyroidism. CDR3s include the opening cysteine and the closing phenylalanine or tryptophan. Fields, in order: J gene, CDR3 length, clone size, V gene, D gene, CDR3 protein, CDR3 DNA. A D gene is named only where the DNA matches it firmly. Rows may omit the clone size; those that give it use once, few, many or a size class.

>TRBJ2-1|14|NA|TRBV27|TRBD2
CASLGLAGHNEQFF
TGTGCCAGCTTGGGACTAGCGGGTCACAATGAGCAGTTCTTC
>TRBJ2-1|15|NA|TRBV29-1|TRBD1
CSARFRDRLGNEQFF
TGCAGCGCGCGCTTCCGGGACAGGCTGGGCAATGAGCAGTTCTTC
>TRBJ2-1|17|few|TRBV10-3|TRBD2
CAISESRSGRRAGEQFF
TGTGCCATCAGTGAGTCACGAAGCGGGAGAAGGGCTGGTGAGCAGTTCTTC
>TRBJ2-1|14|NA|TRBV7-2|NA
CASSLGSGGAEQFF
TGTGCCAGCAGCTTAGGTTCCGGGGGTGCTGAGCAGTTCTTC
>TRBJ2-7|12|few|TRBV18|NA
CASSPTVNEQYF
TGTGCCAGCTCACCGACAGTTAACGAGCAGTACTTC
>TRBJ2-3|16|many|TRBV20-1|TRBD2
CSGNPRLAGNTDTQYF
TGCAGTGGTAATCCCCGACTAGCGGGAAACACAGATACGCAGTATTTT
>TRBJ2-1|17|few|TRBV7-9|TRBD1
CASSLGSGQARYNEQFF
TGTGCCAGCAGCTTAGGCTCGGGACAGGCGCGATACAATGAGCAGTTCTTC
>TRBJ2-5|16|NA|TRBV30|TRBD2
CAWSVAGLSFHETQYF
TGTGCCTGGAGTGTAGCGGGGTTGTCCTTCCATGAGACCCAGTACTTC
>TRBJ1-2|14|many|TRBV4-3|NA
CASSQEGRPYGYTF
TGCGCCAGCAGCCAAGAAGGCAGGCCCTATGGCTACACCTTC
>TRBJ2-3|14|NA|TRBV13|TRBD2
CASSTLAGSDTQYF
TGTGCCAGCAGCACCCTAGCGGGATCGGATACGCAGTATTTT
>TRBJ2-3|17|NA|TRBV7-9|TRBD2
CASNVRPSGSRPDTQYF
TGTGCCAGCAACGTCCGCCCTAGCGGGAGTCGCCCAGATACGCAGTATTTT